A selection of T cell receptor beta chains follows, all from one sample in a study of monozygotic twins with inflammatory bowel disease. TCRdb re-called the 5' RACE reads and shows each CDR3 protein once, DNA omitted. Its listing shows about 330,000 distinct CDR3 sequences. The sequencing input was blood. The receptors here all came from a human donor with ulcerative colitis or Crohn's disease, or a healthy co-twin of an affected twin (not recorded which). Both conserved end residues are part of each CDR3.

>TRBJ2-3|TRBV12-3/TRBV12-4
CASRLAGGLHTQYF
>TRBJ1-4|TRBV7-2
CASSLYGQGIREKLFF
>TRBJ1-1|TRBV5-1
CASSAPDRGTEAFF
>TRBJ2-7|TRBV5-1
CASSLPLGGRISEQYF
>TRBJ2-3|TRBV12-3/TRBV12-4
CASSPLLSLAGDPDTQYF
>TRBJ2-3|TRBV7-6
CASSFGGGPTDTQYF
>TRBJ2-1|TRBV11-1
CASQRAGISEGAYNEQFF
>TRBJ1-1|TRBV28
CASSLFVDFGTEAFF
>TRBJ2-7|TRBV12-3/TRBV12-4
CASSKGTGGPLLEQYF
>TRBJ2-6|TRBV11-2
CASSLVGGVMSSGANVLTF
>TRBJ2-7|TRBV5-4
CASSISGGHSYEQYF
>TRBJ2-1|TRBV27
CASSYSGTIIHEQFF
>TRBJ2-5|TRBV14
CASSHFHYRGKVVKETQYF
>TRBJ2-5|TRBV10-3
CAIGTGWETQYF
>TRBJ2-7|TRBV3-1
CASSPIQGVDYEQYF
>TRBJ2-7|TRBV20-1
CSTTRDTSYEQYF
>TRBJ2-7|TRBV5-1
CASSFTGMHYEQYF
>TRBJ1-1|TRBV12-3/TRBV12-4
CASSLAQVPTEAFF
>TRBJ2-5|TRBV5-1
CASSTGTGGETQYF
>TRBJ1-4|TRBV12-3/TRBV12-4
CASSLSGQGSPLREELFF
>TRBJ1-4|TRBV7-9
CASSPLRSQGEKLFF
>TRBJ1-1|TRBV5-6
CASSFYRGLTEAFF
>TRBJ1-1|TRBV7-9
CASSSLGSEAFF
>TRBJ1-2|TRBV6-5
CASSYSGLGNGYTF
>TRBJ1-2|TRBV16
CASSHLVTNYGYTF
>TRBJ1-2|TRBV5-4
CASSLKSDYGYTF
>TRBJ2-2|TRBV14
CASSPRDRGGELFF
>TRBJ2-1|TRBV27
CASSSPDRTSGLPSSYNEQFF
>TRBJ1-2|TRBV28
CASRGERGFGYTF
>TRBJ1-1|TRBV19
CASSRASEAFF
>TRBJ2-1|TRBV7-9
CASWGFDYNEQFF
>TRBJ1-5|TRBV7-2
CASSFSMDQPQHF
>TRBJ1-1|TRBV4-1
CASSQDIQGWSTEAFF
>TRBJ1-4|TRBV25-1
CASSEGGRGNEKLFF
>TRBJ2-5|TRBV18
CASSPENRGTQYF
>TRBJ1-5|TRBV3-1
CASSQDSTGGSQPQHF
>TRBJ2-5|TRBV29-1
CSVDVGGWYQETQYF
>TRBJ2-7|TRBV5-6
CASSKTGTGAYEQYF
>TRBJ2-1|TRBV5-1
CASSLGIDPATNEQFF
>TRBJ2-7|TRBV6-6
CASKLGDEQYF
>TRBJ2-1|TRBV7-9
CASSPRWDRGHNEQFF
>TRBJ1-1|TRBV9
CASSVSAATEAFF
>TRBJ1-2|TRBV12-3/TRBV12-4
CASSFRGHYGYTF
>TRBJ1-1|TRBV7-2
CASSHVTDPNTEAFF
>TRBJ2-4|TRBV10-3
CAISDGSKNIQYF
>TRBJ1-2|TRBV7-2
CASSLGTDHYGYTF
>TRBJ2-5|TRBV5-4
CAGGTGRETQYF
>TRBJ2-1|TRBV20-1
CSARTTQGANEQFF
>TRBJ2-5|TRBV6-5
CASSYSAHGEDLETQYF
>TRBJ1-5|TRBV27
CASSRLLSGANQPQHF
>TRBJ2-2|TRBV4-1
CASSQRAGANTGELFF
>TRBJ2-1|TRBV4-1
CASSQTGLAANEQFF
>TRBJ1-5|TRBV20-1
CSASQGGDQPQHF
>TRBJ2-1|TRBV5-1
CASSSTGPISYNEQFF
>TRBJ2-7|TRBV12-3/TRBV12-4
CASRQEGYGSNKDEQYF
>TRBJ1-3|TRBV7-6
CASSTDSGNTIYF
>TRBJ2-2|TRBV29-1
CSVKAGPNTGELFF
>TRBJ2-2|TRBV2
CASSEAGGRPGELFF
>TRBJ1-5|TRBV27
CASSLLGSYQSQHF
>TRBJ2-5|TRBV10-3
CATTSGYQETQYF